These 13 T cell receptor beta chains came from one sample sequenced in a study of PD-L1 blockade in urothelial cancer. TCRdb keeps only in-frame clones here, not all; method: immunoSEQ multiplex PCR. Counted here are 35,000 or so clones, 83% occurring once; the ten biggest clones make up roughly a sixth. Material: PBMCs, obtained around atezolizumab (anti-PD-L1) treatment. These receptors all stem from a man aged 60 to 75 with urothelial cancer.

The rearrangement joins TRBV13 to TRBJ2-3; the D gene is possibly TRBD1 (6 bases). V lost 1 base and J 4 bases, leaving 9 bases between the germline ends. This CDR3 spans 14 amino acids. The germline gives CDR1 PRHDT, CDR2 FYEKMQ (reference sequence). The CDR3 region is CASSLEQGPDTQYF. The DNA for the CDR3 is TGTGCCAGCAGCTTAGAACAGGGCCCAGATACGCAGTATTTT.

This clone has just one count. The V and J genes are TRBV5-4 and TRBJ2-7, with 12 bases identical to TRBD1. J was trimmed by 6 bases and V by 1 base; bases with no gene match: 8. The germline V gene has CDR1 SGHNT and CDR2 YYREEE (reference sequence). The CDR3 has 16 residues. CDR3 protein: CASSLSLGTGGAEQYF. The CDR3 DNA reads TGTGCCAGCAGCTTGTCTCTCGGGACAGGGGGCGCCGAGCAGTACTTC. The entire variable domain, with the rest obtained from reference TRBV5-4 and TRBJ2-7, is as follows: ETGVTQSPTHLIKTRGQQVTLRCSSQSGHNTVSWYQQALGQGPQFIFQYYREEENGRGNFPPRFSGLQFPNYSSELNVNALELDDSALYLCASSLSLGTGGAEQYFGPGTRLTVT.

This sequence joins TRBV6-1 and TRBJ2-1; no clear D gene. The V gene lost 5 bases and the J gene lost 5 bases, with 10 bases spanning the gap. The CDR3 is made up of 13 amino acids. Looked up from germline, CDR1 is MNHNS and CDR2 is SASEGT. The CDR3 loop reads CASSISSNNEQFF. The CDR3 nucleotides read TGTGCCAGCAGTATTAGCTCAAACAATGAGCAGTTCTTC.

This clone came up once. This chain uses TRBV19 with TRBJ2-5, with 11 bases identical to TRBD2. V lost 3 bases to trimming and J lost 7 bases; unmatched junction nucleotides: 4. The CDR3 length is 14 residues. The germline CDR1 and CDR2 sequences are LNHDA and SQIVND (reference sequence). CDR3 DNA: TGTGCCAGTAGTATGACTAGCGGGGAAGGGACCCAGTACTTC. It translates to CASSMTSGEGTQYF.

The chain links TRBV29-1 to TRBJ2-3, with 11 nucleotides matching TRBD2. Trimming removed 7 bases from V and 6 bases from J; junction bases left unmatched: 9. Per the germline V gene, CDR1 is SQVTM and CDR2 is ANQGSEA. The CDR3 is 14 residues long. The CDR3 DNA reads as TGCAGCGGCCACACTAGCGGGAGAACGGATACGCAGTATTTT. This sequence encodes CSGHTSGRTDTQYF.

The chain is built from TRBV6-6 and TRBJ1-3, with D unclear. The CDR3 contains 14 residues. Trimming shortened V by 0 bases and J by 11 bases, and 14 bases separated the two germline ends. Germline assignment: CDR1 MNHNY and CDR2 SVGAGI (reference sequence). CDR3 in amino acids: CASSYSQDERAIYF. DNA of the CDR3: TGTGCCAGCAGTTACTCCCAGGATGAACGCGCCATATATTTT.

V usage is TRBV27 and J usage is TRBJ2-1; a possible D gene is TRBD1 (5 bases). Germline loops: CDR1 MNHEY, CDR2 SMNVEV (reference sequence). The CDR3 runs to 15 residues. V was trimmed by 5 bases and J by 1 base, leaving 12 bases between them. Here the CDR3 DNA reads TGTGCCAGCAGTCTTACAGGTTTATCCTACAATGAGCAGTTCTTC. It specifies CASSLTGLSYNEQFF.

The chain carries TRBV5-1 and TRBJ2-5, with TRBD1 matching 7 bases. The germline gives CDR1 SGHRS, CDR2 YFSETQ. This CDR3 is 16 amino acids long. V lost 0 bases, J lost 4 bases, and 9 bases stayed unmatched. The CDR3 bases are TGCGCCAGCAGCTTGGCCCTGGGACAGCGAGGAGAGACCCAGTACTTC. Its protein product is CASSLALGQRGETQYF.

The chain joins TRBV18 to TRBJ1-6; 7 bases are a match to TRBD1. V was pared by 2 bases and J by 7 bases, with 5 bases of the junction left unmatched. Germline CDR1 and CDR2: KGHSH and LQKENI. CDR3 length: 15 residues. CDR3 DNA sequence: TGTGCCAGCTCACCAACCGACAGGGTAAATTCACCCCTCCACTTT. Translating gives CASSPTDRVNSPLHF.

The chain joins TRBV21-1 to TRBJ1-2. TRBV21-1 is tagged as a pseudogene. This CDR3 region has 17 residues. In DNA form, the CDR3 reads TGTGCCAGCAGCAAAGCGCTGGGGAGGGATCGGACGGGAGGCTACACCTTC. This codes for CASSKALGRDRTGGYTF.

CDR3 region: CASSFSGSSGANVLTF. As DNA, the CDR3 is TGTGCCAGCAGCTTTAGCGGTTCATCTGGGGCCAACGTCCTGACTTTC. This chain connects TRBV7-2 to TRBJ2-6, with TRBD2 as a possible D gene (6 bases). Germline lookup yields CDR1 SGHTA and CDR2 FQGNSA. Trimming removed 3 bases at V and 1 base at J, with 10 bases between. This CDR3 comprises 16 residues. The variable domain in full, with the rest retrieved from reference TRBV7-2 and TRBJ2-6, is GAGVSQSPSNKVTEKGKDVELRCDPISGHTALYWYRQSLGQGLEFLIYFQGNSAPDKSGLPSDRFSAERTGGSVSTLTIQRTQQEDSAVYLCASSFSGSSGANVLTFGAGSRLTVL.

The gene calls are TRBV6-6 and TRBJ2-3; 13 bases agree with TRBD2. This CDR3 is 15 amino acids long. With 5 bases clipped from V and 4 bases from J, the junction kept 3 bases outside the gene matches. From germline, CDR1 is MNHNY and CDR2 SVGAGI (reference sequence). The CDR3 region is CASSPGLAGADTQYF. For the CDR3, the DNA is TGTGCCAGCAGTCCTGGACTAGCGGGGGCAGATACGCAGTATTTT.

The chain links TRBV19 to TRBJ2-7; 12 nucleotides line up with TRBD2. With V trimmed by 2 bases and J by 7 bases, 9 bases remained unmatched. Germline lookup yields CDR1 LNHDA and CDR2 SQIVND (reference sequence). The CDR3 covers 16 residues. The CDR3 spells CASSIRVLAGGEEQYF. CDR3 nucleotides: TGTGCCAGTAGTATAAGGGTACTAGCGGGAGGTGAGGAGCAGTACTTC.